The rows below give T cell receptor beta chains drawn from one sample of a study of T cell responses to AZD1222 COVID-19 vaccine. Generated by immunoSEQ multiplex PCR, the TCRdb table keeps only in-frame clones and is missing some. The sample includes around 80,000 clones, roughly 80% of them seen just once. The sequenced sample was peripheral blood, obtained 28 days after the second AZD1222 dose. These receptors all come from an adult who received the AZD1222 COVID-19 vaccine. Both conserved end residues are part of each CDR3. A D gene is named only where the DNA matches it firmly. Clone size appears in some rows only: once, few, many, or a class for an expanded clone.

d_gene	v_gene	j_gene	abundance	CDR3nt	CDR3aa
TRBD1	TRBV28	TRBJ1-5	once	TGTGCCAGCAGTCTCGACAGGGCGGATCAGCCCCAGCATTTT	CASSLDRADQPQHF
.	TRBV30	TRBJ1-2	.	TGTGCCTGGATAGGGGGGGACTATGGCTACACCTTC	CAWIGGDYGYTF
.	TRBV18	TRBJ1-4	.	TGTGCCAGCTCACCCAGGGCTACTAATGAAAAACTGTTTTTT	CASSPRATNEKLFF
.	TRBV18	TRBJ2-7	.	TGTGCCAGCTCTCCAGGGAGCAGTGGGTCCTACGAGCAGTACTTC	CASSPGSSGSYEQYF
TRBD1	TRBV28	TRBJ1-6	.	TGTGCCAGCAGTTTATCCCTGGGGACAGGGTGGAGACCCCTCCACTTT	CASSLSLGTGWRPLHF
.	TRBV28	TRBJ2-2	.	TGTGCCAGCAGCTCATCAGGACGTTTCACCGGGGAGCTGTTTTTT	CASSSSGRFTGELFF
.	TRBV30	TRBJ2-7	.	TGTGCCTGGAGTGTAAAAAGGGGATTGATGGACTACGAGCAGTACTTC	CAWSVKRGLMDYEQYF
TRBD1	TRBV6-6	TRBJ1-2	once	TGTGCCAGCAGTGCCTCCGGGACAGCCTATGGCTACACCTTC	CASSASGTAYGYTF
.	TRBV14	TRBJ2-1	.	TGTGCCAGCCCGACAGGTGCTTGGGGCAATGAGCAGTTCTTC	CASPTGAWGNEQFF
.	TRBV30	TRBJ2-7	.	TGTGCCTGGAGAGGCGCCGGGGTCCCCGAGCAGTACTTC	CAWRGAGVPEQYF
.	TRBV7-2	TRBJ2-1	.	TGTGCCAGCAGCTTAGGGTCAGGAGTAAACTACAATGAGCAGTTCTTC	CASSLGSGVNYNEQFF
.	TRBV7-9	TRBJ1-4	.	TGTGCCAGCAGTTACCAGGGCGGCACTAATGAAAAACTGTTTTTT	CASSYQGGTNEKLFF
TRBD1	TRBV4-1	TRBJ1-5	.	TGCGCCAGCAGCCAAGTAGGGGACAGGGACAATCAGCCCCAGCATTTT	CASSQVGDRDNQPQHF
TRBD1	TRBV7-9	TRBJ2-3	.	TGTGCCAGCAGCACGGGACAGGGCTCCCCCGATACGCAGTATTTT	CASSTGQGSPDTQYF
.	TRBV6-5	TRBJ2-5	.	TGTGCCAGCAGGGGTACAGTAATCCAAGAGACCCAGTACTTC	CASRGTVIQETQYF
TRBD1	TRBV27	TRBJ2-1	once	TGTGCCAGCAGTTCCTGGACAGGGGGCAGGGACAATGAGCAGTTCTTC	CASSSWTGGRDNEQFF
TRBD1	TRBV7-2	TRBJ1-6	few	TGTGCCAGCAGCTCACAGGGGGGAGATAATTCACCCCTCCACTTT	CASSSQGGDNSPLHF
TRBD2	TRBV24-1	TRBJ2-3	few	TGTGCCACCAGTGATTGGACTAGCCGCCTAAGCACAGATACGCAGTATTTT	CATSDWTSRLSTDTQYF
TRBD1	TRBV5-1	TRBJ1-2	.	TGCGCCAGCAGCGGGACAGCAACTAACTATGGCTACACCTTC	CASSGTATNYGYTF
.	TRBV7-2	TRBJ1-2	.	TGTGCCAGCAGCGCCCGGTCGGCCTACTATGGCTACACCTTC	CASSARSAYYGYTF
TRBD2	TRBV30	TRBJ2-3	.	TGTGCCTGGAGTCCATTCAGCGGGAACTTTGACGACACAGATACGCAGTATTTT	CAWSPFSGNFDDTDTQYF
.	TRBV16	TRBJ1-5	once	TGTGCCAGCAGCCAATCAATCGGGGATAGCAATCAGCCCCAGCATTTT	CASSQSIGDSNQPQHF
TRBD1	TRBV4-2	TRBJ1-6	.	TGTGCCAGCAGCCAAGCAGGGACAGCATATAATTCACCCCTCCACTTT	CASSQAGTAYNSPLHF